One and the same sample provided the 29 T cell receptor beta chains below, sequenced in a study of blood T cell repertoires in COVID-19. Assay: immunoSEQ multiplex PCR; the TCRdb copy retains only in-frame clones and omits some. The sample has roughly 280,000 clones; around nine tenths are singletons. The specimen sequenced was peripheral blood. These receptors came from a woman aged 25 to 39 with COVID-19, enrolled during active disease.

This clone was seen only once. The CDR3 is CASSPPSPVVPGVYYGYTF. The CDR3 coding sequence is TGTGCCAGCTCACCACCCTCCCCAGTCGTCCCCGGGGTCTACTATGGCTACACCTTC. This chain joins TRBV18 and TRBJ1-2; no firm D call. The CDR3 sequence is 19 residues long. Germline CDR1 is KGHSH and CDR2 is LQKENI. V was shortened by 0 bases and J by 3 bases, with 23 bases between the two germline ends.

V and J are TRBV2 and TRBJ2-7, with D maybe TRBD1 (5 bases). The CDR3 has 13 amino acids. Trimming removed 7 bases from V and 6 bases from J, with 16 bases in between. Germline V gene lookup returns CDR1 SNHLY and CDR2 FYNNEI. CDR3 in amino acids: CASTNQGSGEQYF. In DNA form, the CDR3 reads TGTGCCAGCACAAACCAGGGCTCGGGCGAGCAGTACTTC. Supplemented by reference TRBV2 and TRBJ2-7, the full variable domain reads EPEVTQTPSHQVTQMGQEVILRCVPISNHLYFYWYRQILGQKVEFLVSFYNNEISEKSEIFDDQFSVERPDGSNFTLKIRSTKLEDSAMYFCASTNQGSGEQYFGPGTRLTVT.

The J gene is TRBJ2-2, the V gene TRBV4-3; TRBD2 might be the D (6 bases). Germline V lookup: CDR1 LGHNA, CDR2 YSLEER. Trimming left V 3 bases short and J 2 bases short, with 13 bases between. The CDR3 totals 16 residues. In DNA, the CDR3 is TGCGCCAGCAGCCAGGGGACGGGACTCAACACCGGGGAGCTGTTTTTT. It translates to CASSQGTGLNTGELFF.

This sequence joins TRBV6-2 or TRBV6-3 and TRBJ2-1, with 13 positions matching TRBD2. Trimming at V came to 5 bases and at J to 0 bases, leaving 13 bases not matched to a gene. The CDR3 totals 20 residues. The germline V gene has CDR1 MNHEY and CDR2 SVGEGT. CDR3 in amino acids: CASSHSTSGRVLSSYNEQFF. CDR3 bases: TGTGCCAGCAGTCATTCCACTAGCGGGAGGGTCCTTAGCTCCTACAATGAGCAGTTCTTC.

The chain combines TRBV27 with TRBJ1-1, with D perhaps matching TRBD1 (6 bases). V was trimmed by 7 bases and J by 1 base, leaving 16 bases between them. Germline V lookup: CDR1 MNHEY, CDR2 SMNVEV (reference sequence). CDR3 length equals 15 residues. The CDR3 DNA follows: TGTGCCAGCACCGCCCTAGACAGGCAGAACACTGAAGCTTTCTTT. Its protein product is CASTALDRQNTEAFF.

The chain recombines TRBV9 with TRBJ1-5; D uncertain. CDR3 length: 14 amino acids. Germline V gives CDR1 SGDLS, CDR2 YYNGEE. V lost 4 bases and J lost 6, with 14 bases in between. CDR3 sequence: CASSPREGGQPQHF. DNA of the CDR3: TGTGCCAGCAGCCCCCGCGAGGGAGGTCAGCCCCAGCATTTT. Complete variable domain (other parts from reference TRBV9 and TRBJ1-5): DSGVTQTPKHLITATGQRVTLRCSPRSGDLSVYWYQQSLDQGLQFLIQYYNGEERAKGNILERFSAQQFPDLHSELNLSSLELGDSALYFCASSPREGGQPQHFGDGTRLSIL.

The chain has TRBV6-1 and TRBJ1-4; D perhaps matches TRBD1 (5 bases). The V gene's germline CDR1 is MNHNS and CDR2 SASEGT. CDR3 length: 15 amino acids. Trimming removed 2 bases at V and 8 bases at J, with 15 bases between. CDR3 nucleotides: TGTGCCAGCAGTGAACAGGCAGGGCTGCGCGAAAAACTGTTTTTT. Translation gives CASSEQAGLREKLFF.

The chain couples TRBV5-4 to TRBJ1-5; maybe TRBD1 (5 bases). Trimming stripped 0 bases from V and 9 bases from J, with 7 bases between. CDR3 length: 12 amino acids. The germline gives CDR1 SGHNT, CDR2 YYREEE (reference sequence). The CDR3 here is CASSLEGSPQHF. The CDR3, as DNA: TGTGCCAGCAGCTTGGAGGGGTCGCCCCAGCATTTT.

This chain joins TRBV5-1 and TRBJ2-5; 7 nucleotides match TRBD1. Germline-derived CDR1 and CDR2 are SGHRS and YFSETQ. This CDR3 comprises 18 residues. The J segment lost 5 bases and the V segment lost 3 bases, leaving 19 bases of the junction unmatched. The CDR3 protein is CASSSGTDYPKTEETQYF. CDR3 DNA sequence: TGCGCCAGCAGCTCTGGGACAGACTACCCTAAGACCGAGGAGACCCAGTACTTC.

The chain links TRBV19 to TRBJ2-7; D may be TRBD2 (5 bases). V gave up 4 bases and J gave up 2 bases, with 15 bases separating them. This CDR3 has 15 amino acids. The germline CDR1 and CDR2 sequences are LNHDA and SQIVND (reference sequence). The CDR3 here is CASSTSRDPAYEQYF. Written as DNA, the CDR3 is TGTGCCAGTAGTACCTCTCGGGATCCCGCCTACGAGCAGTACTTC.

This chain connects TRBV29-1 to TRBJ1-2; D is uncertain. The CDR3 has 11 residues. Germline V gene lookup returns CDR1 SQVTM and CDR2 ANQGSEA. V was clipped by 1 base and J by 6 bases, with 6 bases between them. The CDR3 DNA is TGCAGCGTTGAAGGCCCGGATGGCTACACCTTC. Residues: CSVEGPDGYTF.

This chain joins TRBV5-4 and TRBJ2-1; TRBD2 matches 9 bases. Looked up from germline, CDR1 is SGHNT and CDR2 is YYREEE (reference sequence). The CDR3 has 17 residues. J gave up 0 bases and V 3 bases, and 7 bases lay outside the gene matches. The CDR3 DNA reads TGTGCCAGCAGCTCCGTCCTAGCGGGGAGCTCCTACAATGAGCAGTTCTTC. This codes for CASSSVLAGSSYNEQFF. Combining the CDR3 with reference TRBV5-4 and TRBJ2-1 gives the whole variable domain ETGVTQSPTHLIKTRGQQVTLRCSSQSGHNTVSWYQQALGQGPQFIFQYYREEENGRGNFPPRFSGLQFPNYSSELNVNALELDDSALYLCASSSVLAGSSYNEQFFGPGTRLTVL.

The chain recombines TRBV2 with TRBJ2-4, with 7 bases that match TRBD1. CDR1 is SNHLY, CDR2 FYNNEI, per germline. The CDR3 has 16 residues. The J segment lost 2 bases and the V segment lost 6 bases, leaving 10 bases of the junction unmatched. DNA for the CDR3: TGTGCCAGCAGGCCCCTTTTTAGGGGGCCCAAAAACATTCAGTACTTC. Its translation: CASRPLFRGPKNIQYF.

This rearrangement joins TRBV9 to TRBJ2-5; D uncertain. V was clipped by 0 bases and J by 1 base, with 10 bases between them. This CDR3 comprises 15 residues. The germline CDR1 and CDR2 sequences are SGDLS and YYNGEE. The CDR3 region is CASSVGTSLQETQYF. The CDR3, as DNA: TGTGCCAGCAGCGTAGGCACTTCCCTCCAAGAGACCCAGTACTTC.

This chain joins TRBV5-1 and TRBJ1-4; D not certain. Germline assignment: CDR1 SGHRS and CDR2 YFSETQ. V dropped 5 bases and J dropped 0 bases, with 11 bases sitting between them. This CDR3 has 15 amino acids. The CDR3 here is CASRASAATNEKLFF. The CDR3 nucleotides are TGCGCCAGCAGAGCATCCGCCGCAACTAATGAAAAACTGTTTTTT.

V and J are TRBV27 and TRBJ2-3; D not certain. The ends were cut back, 5 bases at V and 1 base at J, with 4 bases in the middle. CDR1 MNHEY and CDR2 SMNVEV come from the germline V gene (reference sequence). This CDR3 is 12 amino acids long. The CDR3: CASSEGTDTQYF. The CDR3 DNA is TGTGCCAGCAGTGAGGGCACAGATACGCAGTATTTT.

The J gene is TRBJ2-5, the V gene TRBV13; D is ambiguous. Germline-derived CDR1 and CDR2 are PRHDT and FYEKMQ (reference sequence). The CDR3 consists of 13 residues. Between the trimmed V and J ends, which lost 2 bases and 4 bases, there was a span of 8 bases. CDR3 amino acids: CASSLSLVETQYF. For the CDR3, the DNA is TGTGCCAGCAGCTTATCCCTAGTAGAGACCCAGTACTTC.

The chain joins TRBV6-5 to TRBJ2-6; D might be TRBD1 (6 bases). The CDR3 runs to 16 residues. Trimming stripped 1 base from V and 0 bases from J, with 7 bases between. Germline CDR1 and CDR2: MNHEY and SVGAGI. The CDR3 here is CASSYWTASGANVLTF. For the CDR3, the DNA is TGTGCCAGCAGTTACTGGACAGCCTCTGGGGCCAACGTCCTGACTTTC.

The chain links TRBV5-1 to TRBJ2-5, with D maybe TRBD2 (6 bases). The germline V and J ends were trimmed by 0 bases and 2 bases, with 11 bases remaining between them. Germline lookup yields CDR1 SGHRS and CDR2 YFSETQ. This CDR3 region has 15 residues. CDR3 protein: CASSLADGGQETQYF. The CDR3 DNA reads TGCGCCAGCAGCTTGGCCGACGGGGGACAAGAGACCCAGTACTTC.

The J gene is TRBJ2-7, the V gene TRBV4-3; D is uncertain. Germline V gene data show CDR1 as LGHNA and CDR2 as YSLEER. The length of the CDR3 is 14 residues. V lost 0 bases to trimming and J lost 5 bases, with 11 bases between them. The CDR3 protein is CASSQDRTTNEQYF. For the CDR3, the DNA is TGCGCCAGCAGCCAAGATCGCACAACCAACGAGCAGTACTTC.

Only one count was recorded for this clone. The chain links TRBV7-8 to TRBJ1-3; D perhaps matches TRBD1 (5 bases). Trimming stripped 4 bases from V and 0 bases from J, with 16 bases between. The CDR3 contains 17 residues. Germline CDR1 and CDR2: SGHVS and FQNEAQ. Written as DNA, the CDR3 is TGTGCCAGCAGCTCACGTAGGGGACTTGTCTCTGGAAACACCATATATTTT. Translating it yields CASSSRRGLVSGNTIYF.

The chain recombines TRBV9 with TRBJ1-4; D possibly corresponds to TRBD1 (5 bases). The V end lost 2 bases, the J end lost 6 bases, and 14 bases lay between the germline ends. Germline V gives CDR1 SGDLS, CDR2 YYNGEE. The CDR3 has 15 amino acids. The CDR3 nucleotides are TGTGCCAGCAGCGTTGATGCAGGGAGGGATGAAAAACTGTTTTTT. Translating it yields CASSVDAGRDEKLFF.

The chain has TRBV27 and TRBJ1-2; D unresolved. V lost 6 bases and J lost 3, with 17 bases in between. Germline CDR1 MNHEY, CDR2 SMNVEV (reference sequence). The CDR3 runs to 15 residues. Here the CDR3 DNA reads TGTGCCAGCAGACTCTCAGAGGGTAGGCACTATGGCTACACCTTC. Amino acid sequence: CASRLSEGRHYGYTF.

The J gene is TRBJ2-7, the V gene TRBV5-1, with a possible D match to TRBD1 (5 bases). CDR1 SGHRS and CDR2 YFSETQ come from the germline V gene. Trimming pared 0 bases from V and 2 bases from J, leaving 9 bases between. This CDR3 spans 14 amino acids. The CDR3 DNA is TGCGCCAGCAGCTTGGTTTCAGGGACCTACGAGCAGTACTTC. It yields the protein CASSLVSGTYEQYF.

V and J are TRBV28 and TRBJ2-7; 7 bases are shared with TRBD1. The CDR3 is 14 amino acids. Unmatched junction bases numbered 10, after V lost 8 bases and J lost 3 bases. Germline V gene data show CDR1 as MDHEN and CDR2 as SYDVKM. CDR3 DNA sequence: TGTGCCAGCTCTCTCGACAGGGTCCTCTACGAGCAGTACTTC. This encodes CASSLDRVLYEQYF. The variable domain in full, completed from reference TRBV28 and TRBJ2-7, reads DVKVTQSSRYLVKRTGEKVFLECVQDMDHENMFWYRQDPGLGLRLIYFSYDVKMKEKGDIPEGYSVSREKKERFSLILESASTNQTSMYLCASSLDRVLYEQYFGPGTRLTVT.

The J gene is TRBJ2-5, the V gene TRBV5-6, with a possible D match to TRBD2 (6 bases). The CDR3 has 14 amino acids. Germline loops: CDR1 SGHDT, CDR2 YYEEEE. Trimming took off 3 bases at V and 2 bases at J, with 11 bases between the two ends. In DNA form, the CDR3 reads TGTGCCAGCAGCTACTCGACTAGGCAAGAGACCCAGTACTTC. Translated, it gives CASSYSTRQETQYF.

This chain connects TRBV7-3 to TRBJ2-1; 12 nucleotides line up with TRBD2. Germline V CDR1 and CDR2: SGHTA, FQGTGA. V shed 5 bases and J 8 bases; nucleotides not matched to a gene: 7. CDR3 size: 15 residues. The CDR3 region has the DNA TGTGCCAGCAGCGACCCGACTAGCGGGGGCGATGAGCAGTTCTTC. It specifies CASSDPTSGGDEQFF.

The V and J genes are TRBV5-1 and TRBJ2-3; 9 nucleotides agree with TRBD2. Germline CDR1 SGHRS, CDR2 YFSETQ. CDR3 length equals 15 residues. With 3 bases clipped from V and 3 bases from J, the junction kept 5 bases outside the gene matches. The CDR3 DNA reads TGCGCCAGCAGCTCCGTAGCGGGAGTTACAGATACGCAGTATTTT. It codes for CASSSVAGVTDTQYF. Full variable domain (missing parts from reference TRBV5-1 and TRBJ2-3): KAGVTQTPRYLIKTRGQQVTLSCSPISGHRSVSWYQQTPGQGLQFLFEYFSETQRNKGNFPGRFSGRQFSNSRSEMNVSTLELGDSALYLCASSSVAGVTDTQYFGPGTRLTVL.

V usage is TRBV7-9 and J usage is TRBJ1-4; 9 bases are shared with TRBD1. Germline assignment: CDR1 SEHNR and CDR2 FQNEAQ (reference sequence). V was clipped by 5 bases and J by 7 bases; unmatched bases: 5. The CDR3 spans 14 residues. CDR3 coding DNA: TGTGCCAGCAGCCTGGGACAGGGCTTTGAAAAACTGTTTTTT. Translation gives CASSLGQGFEKLFF.